This T cell receptor beta chain appears in the sequencing data of a study of EBV T-cell therapy then PD-1 blockade in nasopharyngeal carcinoma. Treatment in this sample: AdE1-LMPpoly-expanded autologous EBV-specific T-cell therapy followed by anti-PD-1 nivolumab. Only in-frame clones appear in the TCRdb table, and some are missing; sequencing was by immunoSEQ multiplex PCR. The repertoire consists of 15,000 to 20,000 clones, with approximately 83% occurring once and the leading ten covering less than 30%. To note about this clone: Its target is not known.

CDR1 is KGHDR and CDR2 is SFDVKD in the germline V gene. Trimming took 4 bases from V and 0 from J; bases not matched to a gene: 10. This CDR3 contains 17 residues. Source: CD8+ T cells from blood, taken at day 0 from a patient whose treatment included autologous EBV-specific T cells and nivolumab. The clonotype originates from a man aged 35-49 years with nasopharyngeal carcinoma. The V and J genes are TRBV24-1 and TRBJ1-2, with 7 bases fitting TRBD1. CDR3 coding DNA: TGTGCCACCAGTGACTTGGACAGGAGACTTACTAACTATGGCTACACCTTC. This translates into CATSDLDRRLTNYGYTF.